These 14 T cell receptor beta chains were all obtained from the same sample, sequenced in a study of regulatory T cells in long-lasting Graves disease. CDR3-region Arm-PCR and iRepertoire HTBI primers produced the TCR beta libraries. TCRdb analysed the multiplex PCR reads with MiXCR anew, one entry per CDR3 protein. The repertoire consists of about 470,000 distinct CDR3 sequences, with around a fifth occurring once and the leading ten covering roughly 7%. As for time point: persistent/refractory GD, antithyroid drugs over 5 years with positive TRAb. From RNA extracted from PBMCs, the TCR library was made. Material: peripheral blood mononuclear cells (PBMCs), obtained when the disease was refractory, from a patient treated with antithyroid drugs. Receptors originate from a female donor with Graves disease.

This clonotype was observed many times. This sequence joins TRBV28 and TRBJ2-3; TRBD2 might be the D (5 bases). With 7 bases removed from V and 3 bases from J, the gap between germline ends came to 11 bases. In germline, CDR1 is MDHEN, CDR2 SYDVKM. The CDR3 is 13 amino acids. The CDR3 DNA is TGTGCCAGCATTGCCCCGGGAACAGATACGCAGTATTTT. Translated, it gives CASIAPGTDTQYF.

The chain couples TRBV20-1 to TRBJ1-1; D gene unclear. Trimming removed 0 bases from V and 0 bases from J, with 11 bases in between. CDR1 and CDR2 from the germline V gene are DFQATT and SNEGSKA (reference sequence). This CDR3 spans 15 amino acids. CDR3 coding DNA: TGCAGTGCTAGAGATGGGAACAGACTGAACACTGAAGCTTTCTTT. Protein product: CSARDGNRLNTEAFF.

This clonotype was counted at least ten times. The chain uses TRBV6-5 and TRBJ2-5; TRBD2 matches 10 bases. The CDR3 has 18 residues. Germline CDR1 is MNHEY and CDR2 is SVGAGI. Losses at the gene ends were 0 bases for V and 3 bases for J; bases not matched to a gene: 10. The CDR3 sequence is CASSYSWIRTSGKETQYF. As DNA, the CDR3 is TGTGCCAGCAGTTACTCTTGGATCAGGACTAGCGGAAAAGAGACCCAGTACTTC.

A word on this clonotype: Possible read error: a much larger clone is one base away. The chain has TRBV11-3 and TRBJ2-4, with D possibly called TRBD1 or TRBD2 (7 bases each). CDR1 and CDR2 (germline): SGHNT, YENEEA. This CDR3 has 14 amino acids. V lost 5 bases, J lost 8 bases, and 16 bases lay in between. CDR3 protein: CASSPDREGDIQYF. For the CDR3, the DNA is TGTGCCAGCAGCCCCGACAGGGAGGGTGACATTCAGTACTTC.

This clonotype was seen a handful of times. This rearrangement joins TRBV7-2 to TRBJ2-5; TRBD2 matches 11 bases. CDR1 is SGHTA and CDR2 is FQGNSA in the germline V gene. V shed 5 bases and J 2 bases; nucleotides not matched to a gene: 4. This CDR3 comprises 15 residues. The CDR3 DNA sequence: TGTGCCAGCAGCGACCGACTAGCGGGGCAAGAGACCCAGTACTTC. Its protein product is CASSDRLAGQETQYF.

This clonotype has ten or more counts. The chain is built from TRBV28 and TRBJ1-6; D ambiguous. This CDR3 spans 18 amino acids. Trimming took off 5 bases at V and 0 bases at J, with 17 bases between the two ends. Germline V CDR1 and CDR2: MDHEN, SYDVKM. The CDR3 spells CASSPQDGRLSYNSPLHF. CDR3 DNA sequence: TGTGCCAGCAGTCCCCAGGACGGAAGACTCTCCTATAATTCACCCCTCCACTTT.

The CDR3 bases are TGTGCCTGGAGTGTAGGGGCGGAGGGGGGCGAACATTTT. The encoded protein is CAWSVGAEGGEHF. V and J are TRBV30 and TRBJ1-5; possible D gene TRBD1, 6 bases. The CDR3 has 13 residues. V gave up 0 bases and J gave up 16 bases, with 19 bases separating them. Per the germline V gene, CDR1 is GTSNPN and CDR2 is SVGIG (reference sequence).

This clonotype was seen many times. The DNA is left out, because the CDR3 cannot be placed on it with certainty; the CDR3 is given as TCRdb lists it. The rearrangement uses TRBV27 and TRBJ1-6; the table's D call TRBD1 went unverified against the DNA. CDR1 is MNHEY and CDR2 is SMNVEV in the germline V gene (reference sequence). The CDR3 adds up to 16 amino acids, both ends counted. The CDR3 loop reads CASSSGQGALNSPLHF.

Comments on this clonotype: With a much larger clone just one base away, this may be a read error. The rearrangement joins TRBV7-2 to TRBJ1-4, with D possibly TRBD1 on 6 matching bases. The germline gives CDR1 SGHTA, CDR2 FQGNSA. The CDR3 extends over 15 amino acids. The CDR3 reads CANSLVGTSREKLFF. The CDR3 DNA reads TGTGCCAACAGCTTAGTAGGGACATCACGGGAAAAACTGTTTTTT.

This clonotype has a handful of counts. The chain couples TRBV7-9 to TRBJ1-1; 9 bases map to TRBD1. V gave up 6 bases and J gave up 2 bases; unmatched junction bases: 4. This CDR3 region has 14 residues. CDR1 and CDR2 (germline): SEHNR, FQNEAQ (reference sequence). The chain's CDR3 is CASRRTGENTEAFF. Written as DNA, the CDR3 is TGTGCCAGCAGGCGGACAGGGGAAAACACTGAAGCTTTCTTT.

This clonotype was picked up many times. This chain uses TRBV28 with TRBJ1-1, with TRBD1 as a possible D gene (5 bases). Germline V gene lookup returns CDR1 MDHEN and CDR2 SYDVKM. V was cut by 6 bases and J by 1 base, with 21 bases left in between. The CDR3 runs 17 residues. CDR3 loop: CASSSPGSGEGNTEAFF. The CDR3 nucleotides read TGTGCCAGCAGCAGCCCAGGGTCGGGGGAGGGGAACACTGAAGCTTTCTTT.

This clonotype was observed a single time. One base away lies a much larger clone, so this may be a sequencing read error. The gene calls are TRBV12-3 or TRBV12-4 and TRBJ2-7, with D perhaps given as TRBD1 or TRBD2 (5 bases each). The CDR3 length is 12 residues. Here the CDR3 DNA reads TGTGCCAGCAGCCAGGGTGGGGACGAGCAGTGCTTC. Its translation is CASSQGGDEQCF.

Notes on this clonotype: Germline and junction disagree at one end, which may indicate a read error. The CDR3 DNA follows: TGTGCCAGCAGTTTATACGGGGACACTGAAGCTCTCTTT. It specifies CASSLYGDTEALF. The V gene is TRBV27, the J gene TRBJ1-1, with D tentatively TRBD1 (6 bases). The CDR3 loop spans 13 amino acids. The germline V gene encodes CDR1 MNHEY and CDR2 SMNVEV (reference sequence).

The chain recombines TRBV4-1 with TRBJ2-7; D not resolved. Germline V gene sequence: CDR1 MGHRA, CDR2 YSYEKL. This CDR3 has 14 amino acids. The V gene lost 2 bases and the J gene lost 4 bases, with 12 bases spanning the gap. The CDR3 DNA reads as TGCGCCAGCAGCCAACTCCCTGACACGTACGAGCAGTACTTC. This sequence encodes CASSQLPDTYEQYF.